Sequencing of this T cell receptor beta chain was carried out in a study of identical twins. Study observations and caveats: Beta out-of-frame sequences showed weaker excess twin sharing.

In regard to this clonotype: Its antigen is unidentified.

In germline, CDR1 is SGHTA, CDR2 FQGNSA. The CDR3 loop spans 17 amino acids. V shed 9 bases and J 5 bases; nucleotides not matched to a gene: 11. One entry per CDR3 protein, called by TCRdb with MiXCR from the 5' RACE reads. The sample has about 470,000 distinct CDR3 sequences; approximately 24% are singletons. This sample was shared with a second study, whose subject was T cells expressing NK-cell markers.

The sequence was obtained from a woman aged 18-29 years in good health. The sample comprised CD4+ T cells sorted from blood. The gene calls are TRBV7-2 and TRBJ2-2; 14 nucleotides match TRBD2. CDR3 loop: CASTYRLAGGKTGELFF. The CDR3 DNA is TGTGCCAGTACATACCGACTAGCGGGAGGGAAAACCGGGGAGCTGTTTTTT.